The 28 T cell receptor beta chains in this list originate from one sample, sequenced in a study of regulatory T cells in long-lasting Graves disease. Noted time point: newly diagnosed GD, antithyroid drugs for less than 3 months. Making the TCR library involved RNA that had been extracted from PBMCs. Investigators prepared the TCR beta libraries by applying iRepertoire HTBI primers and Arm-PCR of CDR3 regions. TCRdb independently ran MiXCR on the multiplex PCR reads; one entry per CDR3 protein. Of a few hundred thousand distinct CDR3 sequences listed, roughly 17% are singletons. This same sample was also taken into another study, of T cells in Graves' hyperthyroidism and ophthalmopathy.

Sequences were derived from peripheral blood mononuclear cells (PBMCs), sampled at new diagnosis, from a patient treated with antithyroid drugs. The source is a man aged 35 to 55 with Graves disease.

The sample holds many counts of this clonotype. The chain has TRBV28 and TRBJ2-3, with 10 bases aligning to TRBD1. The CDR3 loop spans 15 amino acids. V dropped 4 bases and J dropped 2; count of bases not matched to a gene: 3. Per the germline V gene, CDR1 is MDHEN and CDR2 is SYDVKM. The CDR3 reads CASSSGTGDTDTQYF. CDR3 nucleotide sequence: TGTGCCAGCAGTTCTGGGACAGGGGACACAGATACGCAGTATTTT.

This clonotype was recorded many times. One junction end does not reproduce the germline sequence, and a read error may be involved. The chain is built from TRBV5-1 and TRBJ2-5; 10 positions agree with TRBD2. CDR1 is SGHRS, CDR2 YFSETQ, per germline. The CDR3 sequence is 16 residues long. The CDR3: CASSFGLAVGGETQYF. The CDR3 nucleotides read TGTGCCAGCAGCTTCGGACTAGCGGTGGGTGGAGAGACCCAGTACTTC.

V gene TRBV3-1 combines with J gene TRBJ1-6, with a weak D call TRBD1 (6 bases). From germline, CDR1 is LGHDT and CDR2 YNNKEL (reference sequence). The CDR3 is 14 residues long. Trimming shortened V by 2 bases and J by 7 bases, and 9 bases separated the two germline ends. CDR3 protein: CASSQPGGNSPLHF. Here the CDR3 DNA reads TGTGCCAGCAGCCAACCTGGGGGCAATTCACCCCTCCACTTT.

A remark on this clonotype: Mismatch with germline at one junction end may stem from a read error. CDR3 in amino acids: CASSLVTGNTGELFF. As DNA, the CDR3 is TGTGCCAGCAGCTTAGTCACAGGGAACACCGGGGAGCTGTTTTTT. The chain uses TRBV5-1 and TRBJ2-2; TRBD1 is a possible D gene (5 bases). The CDR3 sequence is 15 residues long. The V gene's germline CDR1 is SGHRS and CDR2 YFSETQ.

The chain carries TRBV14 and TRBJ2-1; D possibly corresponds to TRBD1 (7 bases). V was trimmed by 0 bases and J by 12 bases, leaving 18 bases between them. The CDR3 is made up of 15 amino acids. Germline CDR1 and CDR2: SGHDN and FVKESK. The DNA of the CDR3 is TGTGCCAGCAGCCAAGATGGGGGGTCGGGGGACAGGCAGTTCTTC. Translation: CASSQDGGSGDRQFF.

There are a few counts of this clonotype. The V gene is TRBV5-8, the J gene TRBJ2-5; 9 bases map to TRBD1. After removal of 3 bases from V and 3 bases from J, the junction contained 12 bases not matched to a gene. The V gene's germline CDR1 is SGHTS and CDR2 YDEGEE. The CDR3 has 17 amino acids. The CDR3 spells CASSSGTGMRAEETQYF. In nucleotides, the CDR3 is TGTGCCAGCAGCTCTGGGACAGGGATGAGGGCTGAAGAGACCCAGTACTTC. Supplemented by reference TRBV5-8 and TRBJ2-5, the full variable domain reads EAGVTQSPTHLIKTRGQQATLRCSPISGHTSVYWYQQALGLGLQFLLWYDEGEERNRGNFPPRFSGRQFPNYSSELNVNALELEDSALYLCASSSGTGMRAEETQYFGPGTRLLVL.

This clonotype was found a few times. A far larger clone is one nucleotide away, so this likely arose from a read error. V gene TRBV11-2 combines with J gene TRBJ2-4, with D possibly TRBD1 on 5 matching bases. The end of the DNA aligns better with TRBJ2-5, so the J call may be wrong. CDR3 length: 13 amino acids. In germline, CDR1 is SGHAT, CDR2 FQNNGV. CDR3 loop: CASNSHPQGTQYF. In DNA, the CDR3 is TGTGCCAGCAACTCCCATCCGCAGGGGACCCAGTACTTC.

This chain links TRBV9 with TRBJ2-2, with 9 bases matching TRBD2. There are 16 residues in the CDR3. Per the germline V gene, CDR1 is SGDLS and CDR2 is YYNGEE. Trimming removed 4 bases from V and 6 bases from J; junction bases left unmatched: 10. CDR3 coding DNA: TGTGCCAGCAGCTGGGCGGGGGGGGCTACCGCCGGGGAGCTGTTTTTT. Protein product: CASSWAGGATAGELFF.

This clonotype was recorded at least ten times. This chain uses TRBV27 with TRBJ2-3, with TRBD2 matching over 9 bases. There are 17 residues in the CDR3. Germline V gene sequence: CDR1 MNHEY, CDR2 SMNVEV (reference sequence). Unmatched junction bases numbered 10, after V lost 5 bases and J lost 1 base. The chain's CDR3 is CASSPRGGAPGTDTQYF. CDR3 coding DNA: TGTGCCAGCAGTCCCCGCGGGGGGGCCCCTGGCACAGATACGCAGTATTTT.

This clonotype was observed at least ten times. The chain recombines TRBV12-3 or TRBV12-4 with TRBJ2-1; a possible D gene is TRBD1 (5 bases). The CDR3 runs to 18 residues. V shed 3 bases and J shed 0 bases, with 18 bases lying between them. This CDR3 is CASSFRTLSSLSYNEQFF. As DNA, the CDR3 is TGTGCCAGCAGTTTCAGGACACTCTCTTCCCTCTCCTACAATGAGCAGTTCTTC.

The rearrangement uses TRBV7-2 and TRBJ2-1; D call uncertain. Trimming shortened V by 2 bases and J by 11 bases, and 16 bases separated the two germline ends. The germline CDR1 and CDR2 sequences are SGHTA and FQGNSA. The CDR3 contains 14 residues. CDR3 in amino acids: CASSLRAAYSQQFF. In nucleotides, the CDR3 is TGTGCCAGCAGCTTAAGGGCAGCGTACAGCCAGCAGTTCTTC.

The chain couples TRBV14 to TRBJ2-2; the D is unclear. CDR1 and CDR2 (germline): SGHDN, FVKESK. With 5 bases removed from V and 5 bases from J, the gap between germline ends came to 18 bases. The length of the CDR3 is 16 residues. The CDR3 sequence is CASSELGIVDTGELFF. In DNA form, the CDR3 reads TGTGCCAGCAGCGAACTGGGAATAGTAGATACCGGGGAGCTGTTTTTT.

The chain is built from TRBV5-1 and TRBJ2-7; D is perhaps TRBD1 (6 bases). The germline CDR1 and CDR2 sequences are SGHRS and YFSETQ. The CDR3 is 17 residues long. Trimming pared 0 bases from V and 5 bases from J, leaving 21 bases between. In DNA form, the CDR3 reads TGCGCCAGCAGCTTGGCGGGATGGCTGGGGGCGGTAAACGAGCAGTACTTC. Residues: CASSLAGWLGAVNEQYF.

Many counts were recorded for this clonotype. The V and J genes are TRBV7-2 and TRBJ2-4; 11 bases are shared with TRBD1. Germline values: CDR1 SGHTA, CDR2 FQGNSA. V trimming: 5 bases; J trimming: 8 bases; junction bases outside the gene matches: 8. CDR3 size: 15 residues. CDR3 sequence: CASSQMGQGVDIQYF. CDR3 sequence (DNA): TGTGCCAGCAGCCAAATGGGACAGGGGGTTGACATTCAGTACTTC.

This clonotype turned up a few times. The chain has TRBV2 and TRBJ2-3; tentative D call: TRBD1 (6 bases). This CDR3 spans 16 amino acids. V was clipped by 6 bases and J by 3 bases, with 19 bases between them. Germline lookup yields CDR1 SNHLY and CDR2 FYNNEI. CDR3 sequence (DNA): TGTGCCAGCAGGGGCCCCCAGGGGCGCGGGACAGATACGCAGTATTTT. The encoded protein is CASRGPQGRGTDTQYF.

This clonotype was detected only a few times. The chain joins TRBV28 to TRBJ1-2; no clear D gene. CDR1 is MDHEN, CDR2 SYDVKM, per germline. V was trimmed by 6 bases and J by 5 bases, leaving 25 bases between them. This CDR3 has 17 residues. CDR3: CASRHAAPGKGLYGYTF. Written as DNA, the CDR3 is TGTGCCAGCAGGCACGCCGCGCCCGGGAAAGGGTTATATGGCTACACCTTC.

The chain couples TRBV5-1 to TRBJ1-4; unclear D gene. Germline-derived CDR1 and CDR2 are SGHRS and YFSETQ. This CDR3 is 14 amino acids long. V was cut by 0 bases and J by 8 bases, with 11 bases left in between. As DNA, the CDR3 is TGCGCCAGCAGCTTGGTTGGGGATGGAGAAAAACTGTTTTTT. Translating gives CASSLVGDGEKLFF.

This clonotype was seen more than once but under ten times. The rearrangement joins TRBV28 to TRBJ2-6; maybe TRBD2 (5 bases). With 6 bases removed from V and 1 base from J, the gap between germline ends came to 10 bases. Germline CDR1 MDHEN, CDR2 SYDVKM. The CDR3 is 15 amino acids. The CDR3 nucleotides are TGTGCCAGCAGCCACGGAGGTTCTGGGGCCAACGTCCTGACTTTC. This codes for CASSHGGSGANVLTF.

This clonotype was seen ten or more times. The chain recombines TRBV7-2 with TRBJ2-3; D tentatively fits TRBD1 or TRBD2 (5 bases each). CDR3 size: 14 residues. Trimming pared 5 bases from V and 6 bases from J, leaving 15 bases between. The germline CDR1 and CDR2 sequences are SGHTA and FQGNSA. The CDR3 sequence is CASSRDRASDTQYF. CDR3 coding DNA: TGTGCCAGCAGCCGGGACCGAGCATCCGATACGCAGTATTTT. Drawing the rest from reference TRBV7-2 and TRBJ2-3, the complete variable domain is GAGVSQSPSNKVTEKGKDVELRCDPISGHTALYWYRQSLGQGLEFLIYFQGNSAPDKSGLPSDRFSAERTGGSVSTLTIQRTQQEDSAVYLCASSRDRASDTQYFGPGTRLTVL.

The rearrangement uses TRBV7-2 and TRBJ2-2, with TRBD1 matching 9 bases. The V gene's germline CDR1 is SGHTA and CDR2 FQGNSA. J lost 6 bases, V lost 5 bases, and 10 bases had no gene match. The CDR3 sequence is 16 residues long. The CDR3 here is CASSNRDRVRAGELFF. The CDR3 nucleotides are TGTGCCAGCAGCAACCGGGACAGGGTTCGGGCCGGGGAGCTGTTTTTT.

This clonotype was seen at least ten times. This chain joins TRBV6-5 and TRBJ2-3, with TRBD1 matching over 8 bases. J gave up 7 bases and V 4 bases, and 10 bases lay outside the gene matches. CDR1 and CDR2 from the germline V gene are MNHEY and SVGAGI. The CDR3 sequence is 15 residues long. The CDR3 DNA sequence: TGTGCCAGCAGTTCGGTCAGGGGGCGATTTCATACGCAGTATTTT. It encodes CASSSVRGRFHTQYF.

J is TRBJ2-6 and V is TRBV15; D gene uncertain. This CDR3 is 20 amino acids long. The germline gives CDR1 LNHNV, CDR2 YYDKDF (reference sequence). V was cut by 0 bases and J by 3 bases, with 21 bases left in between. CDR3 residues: CATSRDRRPHALRGANVLTF. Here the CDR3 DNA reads TGTGCCACCAGCAGAGATAGACGGCCTCACGCTCTGCGTGGGGCCAACGTCCTGACTTTC.

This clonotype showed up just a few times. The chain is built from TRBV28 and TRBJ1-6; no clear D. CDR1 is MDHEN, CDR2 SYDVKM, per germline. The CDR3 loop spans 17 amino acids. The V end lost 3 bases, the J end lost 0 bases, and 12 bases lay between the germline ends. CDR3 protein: CASSFLRGSSYNSPLHF. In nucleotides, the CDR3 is TGTGCCAGCAGTTTCCTGCGGGGAAGCTCCTATAATTCACCCCTCCACTTT.

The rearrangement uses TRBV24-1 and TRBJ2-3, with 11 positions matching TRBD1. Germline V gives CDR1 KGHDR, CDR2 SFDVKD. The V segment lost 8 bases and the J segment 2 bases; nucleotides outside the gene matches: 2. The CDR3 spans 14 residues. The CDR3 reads CATMDRGLTDTQYF. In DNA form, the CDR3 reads TGTGCCACCATGGACAGGGGGCTCACAGATACGCAGTATTTT.

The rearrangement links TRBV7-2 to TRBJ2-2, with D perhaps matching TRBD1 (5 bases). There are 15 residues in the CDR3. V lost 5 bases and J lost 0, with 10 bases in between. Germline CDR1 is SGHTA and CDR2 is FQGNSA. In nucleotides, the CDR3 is TGTGCCAGCAGCCGGACACTTCCGAACACCGGGGAGCTGTTTTTT. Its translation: CASSRTLPNTGELFF.

The CDR3 region has the DNA TGTGCCAGCAGACCGACAGTAAACACCGGGGAGCTGTTTTTT. Translated, it gives CASRPTVNTGELFF. The chain couples TRBV7-3 to TRBJ2-2; possible D gene TRBD1, 5 bases. The V gene's germline CDR1 is SGHTA and CDR2 FQGTGA. The CDR3 covers 14 residues. V lost 6 bases, J lost 2 bases, and 10 bases lay in between.

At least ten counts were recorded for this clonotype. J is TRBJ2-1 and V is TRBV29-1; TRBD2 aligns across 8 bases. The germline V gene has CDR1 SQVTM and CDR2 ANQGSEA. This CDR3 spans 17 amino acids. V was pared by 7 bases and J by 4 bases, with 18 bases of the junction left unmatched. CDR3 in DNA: TGCAGCGCTTCTGGGGCGGGGGGCCACCATCCTTACAATGAGCAGTTCTTC. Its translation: CSASGAGGHHPYNEQFF.

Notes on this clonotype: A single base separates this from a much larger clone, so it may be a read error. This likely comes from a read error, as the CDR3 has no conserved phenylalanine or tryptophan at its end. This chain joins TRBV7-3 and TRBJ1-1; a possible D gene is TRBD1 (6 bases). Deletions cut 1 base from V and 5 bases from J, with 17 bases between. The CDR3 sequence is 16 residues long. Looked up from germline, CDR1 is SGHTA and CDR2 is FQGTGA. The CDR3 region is CASSLRGGGRRTEAFS. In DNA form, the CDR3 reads TGTGCCAGCAGCTTAAGGGGTGGGGGGCGCCGGACTGAAGCTTTCTCT.